This paragraph reports one T cell receptor beta chain. This entry comes from a study of cytomegalovirus exposure and HLA in healthy donors. TCRdb's copy holds only in-frame clones and misses some; the assay was immunoSEQ multiplex PCR. The sample yields 100,000 to 150,000 clones, approximately 88% seen once. V was shortened by 0 bases and J by 4 bases, with 7 bases between the two germline ends. Germline CDR1 MNHEY, CDR2 SMNVEV (reference sequence). The CDR3 runs 13 residues. The origin of this receptor is a woman aged 18-30 years in good health and CMV-seronegative. The chain joins TRBV27 to TRBJ2-7; D not resolved. Input material: PBMCs. The CDR3 nucleotides are TGTGCCAGCAGTTTATCCGGCGGATACGAGCAGTACTTC. Amino acid sequence: CASSLSGGYEQYF.